The 11 T cell receptor beta chains below were found in one sample sequenced in a study of cytomegalovirus exposure and HLA in healthy donors. TCRdb keeps only in-frame clones here, not all; method: immunoSEQ multiplex PCR. Among more than 100,000 clones listed, roughly 90% were seen once. Sequenced sample: PBMCs. These receptors were collected from a man younger than 45 in good health and CMV-seronegative.

The chain joins TRBV2 to TRBJ1-2; weak D call: TRBD1 (5 bases). The CDR3 is 12 amino acids. The V gene's germline CDR1 is SNHLY and CDR2 FYNNEI. The V end was cut by 8 bases, the J end by 6 bases, with 13 bases between. CDR3: CASLGLRDGYTF. Here the CDR3 DNA reads TGTGCCAGCTTGGGGCTTCGAGATGGCTACACCTTC.

This clone was observed a handful of times. The chain carries TRBV19 and TRBJ1-2; weak D call: TRBD1 (5 bases). The V end lost 4 bases, the J end lost 4 bases, and 16 bases lay between the germline ends. Germline CDR1 and CDR2: LNHDA and SQIVND (reference sequence). There are 15 residues in the CDR3. CDR3: CASSTRDLSGYGYTF. The CDR3 DNA reads TGTGCCAGTAGTACGCGGGACTTATCGGGCTATGGCTACACCTTC.

The chain is built from TRBV5-1 and TRBJ2-7, with D possibly matching TRBD2 (6 bases). V lost 3 bases and J lost 11, with 15 bases in between. CDR3 length: 12 residues. The V gene's germline CDR1 is SGHRS and CDR2 YFSETQ. CDR3 sequence reads: CASSSAPGEKYF. Here the CDR3 DNA reads TGCGCCAGCAGCTCAGCACCGGGAGAAAAGTACTTC.

V usage is TRBV2 and J usage is TRBJ2-2; maybe TRBD2 (5 bases). The germline gives CDR1 SNHLY, CDR2 FYNNEI. The CDR3 runs 15 residues. Trimming took 2 bases from V and 0 from J, leaving 7 bases between them. CDR3 region: CASSEPGTNTGELFF. The CDR3 DNA is TGTGCCAGCAGTGAACCGGGAACGAACACCGGGGAGCTGTTTTTT.

The chain has TRBV7-7 and TRBJ2-5, with D maybe TRBD2 (5 bases). The V gene's germline CDR1 is SSHAT and CDR2 FNYEAQ (reference sequence). CDR3 length: 15 amino acids. The V end was cut by 5 bases, the J end by 2 bases, with 15 bases between. CDR3 amino acids: CASSIGRGPQETQYF. The CDR3 DNA follows: TGTGCCAGCAGCATCGGAAGAGGGCCGCAAGAGACCCAGTACTTC.

V and J are TRBV9 and TRBJ2-1; D might be TRBD2 (7 bases). V dropped 0 bases and J dropped 7 bases, with 11 bases sitting between them. Germline CDR1 is SGDLS and CDR2 is YYNGEE. The CDR3 spans 14 residues. The CDR3 loop reads CASSVARGGNEQFF. Here the CDR3 DNA reads TGTGCCAGCAGCGTAGCCAGGGGAGGGAATGAGCAGTTCTTC. Using reference TRBV9 and TRBJ2-1 for the parts outside the CDR3, the full variable domain is DSGVTQTPKHLITATGQRVTLRCSPRSGDLSVYWYQQSLDQGLQFLIQYYNGEERAKGNILERFSAQQFPDLHSELNLSSLELGDSALYFCASSVARGGNEQFFGPGTRLTVL.

Here the CDR3 reads CASGSDRPQSKKLFF. CDR3 bases: TGTGCCAGCGGGTCGGACAGGCCCCAATCGAAAAAACTGTTTTTT. This chain uses TRBV2 with TRBJ1-4; 7 bases align to TRBD1. Germline trimming cut 8 bases from V and 9 bases from J; bases unmatched to any gene: 15. Germline CDR1 is SNHLY and CDR2 is FYNNEI. This CDR3 is 15 amino acids long.

J is TRBJ1-2 and V is TRBV6-4; D is undetermined. This CDR3 spans 14 amino acids. V was cut by 5 bases and J by 7 bases, with 17 bases left in between. Germline V gene data show CDR1 as MRHNA and CDR2 as SNTAGT. CDR3 protein: CASSPDGGVIGYTF. CDR3 DNA sequence: TGTGCCAGCAGTCCTGACGGCGGCGTAATTGGCTACACCTTC.

The chain combines TRBV4-1 with TRBJ2-3; no firm D call. The length of the CDR3 is 13 residues. Trimming shortened V by 0 bases and J by 6 bases, and 7 bases separated the two germline ends. CDR1 and CDR2 (germline): MGHRA, YSYEKL. Here the CDR3 DNA reads TGCGCCAGCAGCCAAGATCGTCGGGATACGCAGTATTTT. This sequence encodes CASSQDRRDTQYF.

The chain combines TRBV10-3 with TRBJ2-2; D perhaps matches TRBD1 (7 bases). CDR1 and CDR2 from the germline V gene are ENHRY and SYGVKD. V was cut by 2 bases and J by 4 bases, with 11 bases left in between. This CDR3 is 15 amino acids long. The CDR3 is CAISEGRGVTGELFF. In DNA, the CDR3 is TGTGCCATCAGTGAGGGCAGGGGGGTCACCGGGGAGCTGTTTTTT.

V and J are TRBV4-3 and TRBJ2-4; TRBD2 aligns across 8 bases. Germline assignment: CDR1 LGHNA and CDR2 YSLEER. J was trimmed by 3 bases and V by 5 bases; bases with no gene match: 6. CDR3 length: 15 residues. The CDR3 is CASSNREGGKNIQYF. The CDR3 DNA is TGCGCCAGCAGCAATCGGGAGGGAGGCAAAAACATTCAGTACTTC.